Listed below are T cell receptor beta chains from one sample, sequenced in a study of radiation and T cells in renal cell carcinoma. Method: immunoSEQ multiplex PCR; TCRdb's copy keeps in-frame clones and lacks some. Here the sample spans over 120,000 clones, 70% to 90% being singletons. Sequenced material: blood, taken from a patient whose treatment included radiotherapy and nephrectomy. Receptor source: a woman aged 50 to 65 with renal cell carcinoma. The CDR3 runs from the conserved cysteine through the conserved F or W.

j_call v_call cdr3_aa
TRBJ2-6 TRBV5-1 CASNYRLSGANVLTF
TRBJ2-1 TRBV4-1 CASSPTGRNYNEQFF
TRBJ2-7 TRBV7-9 CASSLGQGGYEQYF
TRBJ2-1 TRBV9 CASSVAGNEQFF
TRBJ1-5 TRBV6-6 CASSRDERQPQHF
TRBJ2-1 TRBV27 CASSLSKFNEQFF
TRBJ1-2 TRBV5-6 CASSHRRGAYGYTF
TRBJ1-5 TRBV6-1 CASSPNYSNQPQHF
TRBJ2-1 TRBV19 CASSIGSSGGGHYNEQFF
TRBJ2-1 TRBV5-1 CASSAFGTSIGNEQFF
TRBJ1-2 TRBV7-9 CASSPRRASIYGYTF
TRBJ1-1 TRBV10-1 CASSDRFNEAFF
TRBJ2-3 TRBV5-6 CASSFGTSGVGDTQYF
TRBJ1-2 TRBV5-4 CASSPMTMRGVGYTF
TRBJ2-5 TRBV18 CASGPSSETQYF
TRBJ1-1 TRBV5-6 CASSLVPGRNTEAFF